This T cell receptor (beta chain) comes out of a study of technical replicates of blood from several donors. This CDR3 region has 13 residues. Germline values: CDR1 GTSNPN, CDR2 SVGIG (reference sequence). V was clipped by 6 bases and J by 1 base, with 12 bases between them. Profiled with immunoSEQ multiplex PCR; TCRdb holds only in-frame clones, not every one. The repertoire holds 70,000 to 85,000 clones, with about 90% as singletons. The chain employs TRBV30 and TRBJ2-5; D possibly corresponds to TRBD1 (6 bases). The origin of this receptor is a human donor in good health. The sequenced sample consisted of T cells isolated from PBMCs. CDR3 nucleotide sequence: TGTGCCTGTTCGCAGGGGATCCAAGAGACCCAGTACTTC. Encoded protein: CACSQGIQETQYF.